Below, 25 T cell receptor beta chains from the same sample are listed, as sequenced in a study of identical twins. TCRdb reprocessed the 5' RACE reads with MiXCR, giving one entry per CDR3 protein. The sample contains around 490,000 distinct CDR3 sequences, 20% to 25% of which appear only once. This same sample was also taken into another study, of yellow fever vaccine responses in identical twins.

Sequenced material: CD4+ T cells sorted from blood. All receptors derive from a woman younger than 30 in good health.

The gene calls are TRBV29-1 and TRBJ2-2, with 13 bases that match TRBD2. This CDR3 has 14 amino acids. V was clipped by 7 bases and J by 6 bases; unmatched bases: 5. Germline values: CDR1 SQVTM, CDR2 ANQGSEA. The CDR3 region is CSARTSGSAGELFF. CDR3 coding DNA: TGCAGCGCGCGGACTAGCGGGAGCGCCGGGGAGCTGTTTTTT.

This clonotype was recorded a few times. This chain uses TRBV5-1 with TRBJ2-1; D is perhaps TRBD2 (5 bases). Germline loops: CDR1 SGHRS, CDR2 YFSETQ. The length of the CDR3 is 14 residues. The V and J ends lost 0 bases and 6 bases respectively, with 10 bases between them. Written as DNA, the CDR3 is TGCGCCAGCAGCTTGGGTAGCGAGCTCAATGAGCAGTTCTTC. Translating gives CASSLGSELNEQFF. Complete variable domain (other parts from reference TRBV5-1 and TRBJ2-1): KAGVTQTPRYLIKTRGQQVTLSCSPISGHRSVSWYQQTPGQGLQFLFEYFSETQRNKGNFPGRFSGRQFSNSRSEMNVSTLELGDSALYLCASSLGSELNEQFFGPGTRLTVL.

The chain's CDR3 is CASSLAAANYGYTF. For the CDR3, the DNA is TGTGCCAGCAGTTTAGCAGCAGCTAACTATGGCTACACCTTC. The chain employs TRBV28 and TRBJ1-2; D unresolved. The CDR3 is 14 amino acids. Deletions cut 2 bases from V and 0 bases from J, with 7 bases between. Germline assignment: CDR1 MDHEN and CDR2 SYDVKM.

CDR3 in amino acids: CASSYTPGGNTIYF. The CDR3 DNA reads as TGTGCCAGCAGTTACACCCCCGGGGGAAACACCATATATTTT. This sequence joins TRBV6-5 and TRBJ1-3; no clear D. CDR1 is MNHEY and CDR2 is SVGAGI in the germline V gene. The V end lost 2 bases, the J end lost 4 bases, and 9 bases lay between the germline ends. The CDR3 contains 14 residues.

This clonotype was seen at least ten times. The chain couples TRBV5-1 to TRBJ1-5; 7 nucleotides align to TRBD1. The germline gives CDR1 SGHRS, CDR2 YFSETQ. The junction had 7 bases not matched to a gene; V was cut back by 4 bases and J by 0 bases. This CDR3 is 16 amino acids long. The CDR3 is CASSPGGTASNQPQHF. Here the CDR3 DNA reads TGCGCCAGCAGCCCGGGAGGGACAGCTAGCAATCAGCCCCAGCATTTT.

This clonotype was observed a handful of times. The chain combines TRBV10-3 with TRBJ2-2, with TRBD2 identical over 9 bases. Losses at the gene ends were 10 bases for V and 5 bases for J; bases not matched to a gene: 11. The germline CDR1 and CDR2 sequences are ENHRY and SYGVKD. The CDR3 is 15 residues long. The CDR3 nucleotides read TGTGCCACCTTTAGCGGGAGACTTGGGACCGGGGAGCTGTTTTTT. It translates to CATFSGRLGTGELFF.

The genes are TRBV15 and TRBJ2-3; 11 bases fit TRBD2. V was pared by 5 bases and J by 1 base, with 11 bases of the junction left unmatched. CDR1 is LNHNV and CDR2 is YYDKDF in the germline V gene (reference sequence). The CDR3 is made up of 18 amino acids. CDR3 region: CATSPNRLAGGRTDTQYF. The CDR3 DNA reads TGTGCCACCAGCCCAAATAGGCTAGCGGGGGGCCGCACAGATACGCAGTATTTT.

The rearrangement uses TRBV2 and TRBJ2-5; the match to TRBD2 covers 9 bases. This CDR3 comprises 14 residues. Germline V CDR1 and CDR2: SNHLY, FYNNEI. Unmatched junction bases numbered 9, after V lost 6 bases and J lost 7 bases. The CDR3 loop reads CASRTGTSFLTQYF. In DNA, the CDR3 is TGTGCCAGCAGGACCGGGACTAGCTTTTTGACCCAGTACTTC.

This clonotype came up many times. V usage is TRBV2 and J usage is TRBJ2-2; D might be TRBD1 (5 bases). V was shortened by 6 bases and J by 1 base, with 6 bases between the two germline ends. The CDR3 is made up of 13 amino acids. Germline V gene sequence: CDR1 SNHLY, CDR2 FYNNEI. The CDR3 sequence is CASSRENTGELFF. The CDR3, as DNA: TGTGCCAGCAGCAGGGAGAACACCGGGGAGCTGTTTTTT.

The chain recombines TRBV28 with TRBJ1-1, with D perhaps TRBD1 (5 bases). V lost 7 bases and J lost 0, with 24 bases in between. The CDR3 covers 18 residues. The germline V gene has CDR1 MDHEN and CDR2 SYDVKM. CDR3 protein: CASTRDSLFQALNTEAFF. CDR3 bases: TGTGCCAGCACCAGAGACAGTCTGTTTCAGGCCCTGAACACTGAAGCTTTCTTT.

This chain joins TRBV4-1 and TRBJ2-2, with TRBD2 matching over 10 bases. The germline gives CDR1 MGHRA, CDR2 YSYEKL. The V and J ends lost 2 bases and 8 bases, in that order; junction bases with no gene match: 8. The CDR3 runs to 16 residues. The CDR3 loop reads CASSQNSGGLLGELFF. For the CDR3, the DNA is TGCGCCAGCAGCCAAAATAGCGGGGGGCTCCTGGGGGAGCTGTTTTTT.

The chain recombines TRBV5-1 with TRBJ2-3; D not resolved. Germline CDR1 reads SGHRS; CDR2 reads YFSETQ. Trimming left V 0 bases short and J 5 bases short, with 16 bases between. This CDR3 spans 16 amino acids. The CDR3 sequence: CASSLAGLTVEDTQYF. CDR3 in DNA: TGCGCCAGCAGCTTGGCCGGGCTCACCGTGGAAGATACGCAGTATTTT.

This clonotype showed up just a few times. The J gene is TRBJ1-1, the V gene TRBV6-1; perhaps TRBD1 as D (6 bases). In germline, CDR1 is MNHNS, CDR2 SASEGT. V lost 7 bases, J lost 4 bases, and 16 bases lay in between. This CDR3 is 14 amino acids long. The CDR3: CASTPRGWGTEAFF. The CDR3 coding sequence is TGTGCCAGCACCCCGAGGGGGTGGGGCACTGAAGCTTTCTTT.

The chain uses TRBV6-1 and TRBJ1-5; D is unresolved. Germline CDR1 MNHNS, CDR2 SASEGT. The CDR3 loop spans 13 amino acids. Between the trimmed V and J ends, which lost 6 bases and 1 base, there was a span of 7 bases. CDR3 in amino acids: CASRRYSNQPQHF. The CDR3 DNA follows: TGTGCCAGCAGGAGGTACAGCAATCAGCCCCAGCATTTT.

This chain joins TRBV9 and TRBJ1-1; the match to TRBD1 covers 7 bases. This CDR3 is 15 amino acids long. Germline V gene data show CDR1 as SGDLS and CDR2 as YYNGEE. After removal of 2 bases from V and 0 bases from J, the junction contained 4 bases not matched to a gene. The CDR3 spells CASSVRDSMNTEAFF. The CDR3 nucleotides are TGTGCCAGCAGCGTCCGGGACAGTATGAACACTGAAGCTTTCTTT.

The V and J genes are TRBV6-5 and TRBJ1-5; no firm D call. The V and J ends lost 4 bases and 0 bases respectively, with 10 bases between them. The CDR3 is made up of 15 amino acids. Germline lookup yields CDR1 MNHEY and CDR2 SVGAGI. The DNA for the CDR3 is TGTGCCAGCAGTTTTCGGGATTATAGCAATCAGCCCCAGCATTTT. This encodes CASSFRDYSNQPQHF.

This clonotype came up a few times. The V call is TRBV5-5, the J call TRBJ2-1; 8 bases are a match to TRBD1. The ends lost 4 bases at V and 5 bases at J; junction bases unmatched: 8. The germline CDR1 and CDR2 sequences are SGHKS and YYEKEE (reference sequence). CDR3 length: 15 residues. CDR3 in DNA: TGTGCCAGCAGCATCGGGACAGGACGCAACAATGAGCAGTTCTTC. This translates into CASSIGTGRNNEQFF.

The CDR3 loop reads CASSQAEATQYF. CDR3 coding DNA: TGTGCCAGCAGCCAGGCGGAAGCGACCCAGTACTTC. The chain has TRBV7-2 and TRBJ2-5; D ambiguous. The ends were cut back, 5 bases at V and 7 bases at J, with 11 bases in the middle. The CDR3 extends over 12 amino acids. The germline V gene has CDR1 SGHTA and CDR2 FQGNSA.

This chain links TRBV5-1 with TRBJ1-6; the match to TRBD1 covers 7 bases. The CDR3 runs 17 residues. From germline, CDR1 is SGHRS and CDR2 YFSETQ. Trimming at V came to 0 bases and at J to 2 bases, leaving 5 bases not matched to a gene. The CDR3 nucleotides read TGCGCCAGCAGCTTGGTGGCGGACAGGCCCTATAATTCACCCCTCCACTTT. Encoded protein: CASSLVADRPYNSPLHF. The full variable domain, completed using reference TRBV5-1 and TRBJ1-6, is KAGVTQTPRYLIKTRGQQVTLSCSPISGHRSVSWYQQTPGQGLQFLFEYFSETQRNKGNFPGRFSGRQFSNSRSEMNVSTLELGDSALYLCASSLVADRPYNSPLHFGNGTRLTVT.

This clonotype has only a few counts. The genes are TRBV5-1 and TRBJ2-2; TRBD2 aligns across 11 bases. The CDR3 is 17 residues long. The germline gives CDR1 SGHRS, CDR2 YFSETQ. The trim removed 4 bases at V and 0 bases at J, leaving 5 bases unmatched. CDR3: CASSPRLAGSNTGELFF. Here the CDR3 DNA reads TGCGCCAGCAGCCCCCGACTAGCGGGATCGAACACCGGGGAGCTGTTTTTT.

The chain combines TRBV29-1 with TRBJ1-2, with a possible D match to TRBD1 (5 bases). CDR1 SQVTM and CDR2 ANQGSEA come from the germline V gene. CDR3 size: 13 residues. Trimming removed 0 bases from V and 4 bases from J, with 9 bases in between. The chain's CDR3 is CSVEEGGSYGYTF. CDR3 DNA: TGCAGCGTTGAAGAGGGGGGTAGCTATGGCTACACCTTC.

This clonotype was observed a handful of times. The chain is built from TRBV5-1 and TRBJ2-5; 14 bases align to TRBD2. Germline V gene lookup returns CDR1 SGHRS and CDR2 YFSETQ. J was trimmed by 4 bases and V by 4 bases; bases with no gene match: 6. The length of the CDR3 is 16 residues. The CDR3: CASSPGTSGSAETQYF. The CDR3 coding sequence is TGCGCCAGCAGCCCGGGGACTAGCGGGAGCGCAGAGACCCAGTACTTC.

This clonotype is a singleton in its sample. The junction departs from germline at one end; a sequencing error may be responsible. V and J are TRBV7-2 and TRBJ1-2, with D unresolved. Germline-derived CDR1 and CDR2 are SGHTA and FQGNSA. The CDR3 runs to 14 residues. CDR3 residues: CASSLEGLIYGYTF. The CDR3 DNA reads TGTGCCAGCAGCTTAGAGGGCCTGATCTATGGCTATACCTTC. The whole variable domain, remainder taken from reference TRBV7-2 and TRBJ1-2, is GAGVSQSPSNKVTEKGKDVELRCDPISGHTALYWYRQSLGQGLEFLIYFQGNSAPDKSGLPSDRFSAERTGGSVSTLTIQRTQQEDSAVYLCASSLEGLIYGYTFGSGTRLTVV.

This clonotype was observed a few times. This sequence joins TRBV5-5 and TRBJ2-7; D may be TRBD1 (6 bases). V was pared by 3 bases and J by 3 bases, with 13 bases between. Germline assignment: CDR1 SGHKS and CDR2 YYEKEE (reference sequence). This CDR3 contains 14 residues. CDR3 bases: TGTGCCAGCAGCTCCGGGACATTCGGCTACGAGCAGTACTTC. This encodes CASSSGTFGYEQYF. Looking up the rest from reference TRBV5-5 and TRBJ2-7 gives the full variable domain: DAGVTQSPTHLIKTRGQQVTLRCSPISGHKSVSWYQQVLGQGPQFIFQYYEKEERGRGNFPDRFSARQFPNYSSELNVNALLLGDSALYLCASSSGTFGYEQYFGPGTRLTVT.

The V call is TRBV12-3 or TRBV12-4, the J call TRBJ1-1; D is ambiguous. This CDR3 has 14 amino acids. V lost 5 bases and J lost 1, with 11 bases in between. CDR3 residues: CASSPGWGNTEAFF. Here the CDR3 DNA reads TGTGCCAGCAGTCCCGGGTGGGGGAACACTGAAGCTTTCTTT.